The sequence of this T cell receptor (beta chain) was determined in a study of T cells in Graves' hyperthyroidism and ophthalmopathy. This CDR3 comprises 13 residues. V shed 6 bases and J shed 1 base, with 10 bases lying between them. Germline V gene data show CDR1 as ENHRY and CDR2 as SYGVKD. Whole-study results and caveats: Ophthalmopathy cases were set apart from stable hyperthyroidism by a 13 V-J model.

Amplified TCR beta CDR3 regions came from RNA transcripts. The primer set for the first-round RT-PCR of the TCR CDR3 was HTBI. TCRdb reanalysed the multiplex PCR reads using MiXCR and keeps one entry per CDR3 protein. Among 500,000 to 750,000 distinct CDR3 sequences listed, 15% to 19% were seen once. This clonotype came up a few times. Its antigen is unidentified. The receptor's source is a young woman with Graves' hyperthyroidism. J is TRBJ2-7 and V is TRBV10-3; possible D gene TRBD1, 6 bases. Sample: blood. CDR3 bases: TGTGCCATCAGACTGGACAGTTCCTACGAGCAGTACTTC. Its translation is CAIRLDSSYEQYF.